One and the same sample provided the 24 T cell receptor beta chains below, sequenced in a study of identical twins (dated by TCRdb to about 2016). Library prep was done by 5' RACE. Instrument used: Illumina HiSeq 2000. Clones were called with MiXCR by TCRdb after fastp trimmed the public reads at Q25, and only in-frame beta chains were retained. Records with the same CDR3 protein are collapsed into one entry carrying the most frequent genes and DNA. This sample gives some 1,600,000 distinct CDR3 sequences in total; roughly 35% of them show up just once. 0.25% to 0.3% of the sample lies in the top ten. Input material: cord blood. Receptors were obtained from a newborn girl in good health.

The chain combines TRBV20-1 with TRBJ2-3; D might be TRBD2 (5 bases). The CDR3 extends over 15 amino acids. CDR1 and CDR2 from the germline V gene are DFQATT and SNEGSKA (reference sequence). Trimming left V 1 base short and J 5 bases short, with 16 bases between. The chain's CDR3 is CSARVAYLREDTQYF. In nucleotides, the CDR3 is TGCAGTGCTAGAGTAGCCTACCTTCGGGAAGATACGCAGTATTTT.

The rearrangement joins TRBV29-1 to TRBJ2-5; tentative D call: TRBD2 (5 bases). CDR1 SQVTM and CDR2 ANQGSEA come from the germline V gene. Deletions cut 4 bases from V and 3 bases from J, with 9 bases between. The CDR3 length is 12 residues. CDR3 residues: CSVAGVKETQYF. The DNA of the CDR3 is TGCAGCGTTGCCGGGGTAAAAGAGACCCAGTACTTC.

This clonotype was counted a few times. The chain has TRBV27 and TRBJ1-5; D ambiguous. Germline assignment: CDR1 MNHEY and CDR2 SMNVEV (reference sequence). The V end was cut by 2 bases, the J end by 0 bases, with 8 bases between. This CDR3 has 15 amino acids. CDR3 sequence reads: CASSLRWNSNQPQHF. The CDR3 bases are TGTGCCAGCAGTTTAAGGTGGAATAGCAATCAGCCCCAGCATTTT.

The chain carries TRBV5-1 and TRBJ1-4; D may be TRBD1 (5 bases). From germline, CDR1 is SGHRS and CDR2 YFSETQ. The CDR3 runs 14 residues. Trimming shortened V by 4 bases and J by 8 bases, and 15 bases separated the two germline ends. The CDR3 loop reads CASSGGRSEEKLFF. The CDR3 DNA reads as TGCGCCAGCAGCGGGGGACGCTCCGAAGAAAAACTGTTTTTT.

This sequence joins TRBV20-1 and TRBJ1-5; 7 bases map to TRBD1. This CDR3 is 14 amino acids long. CDR1 is DFQATT, CDR2 SNEGSKA, per germline (reference sequence). The ends lost 5 bases at V and 2 bases at J; junction bases unmatched: 6. The CDR3 region has the DNA TGCAGTGCTGGCAGGGGGATTGGCAATCAGCCCCAGCATTTT. Translation: CSAGRGIGNQPQHF.

This clonotype was counted at least ten times. The chain uses TRBV5-1 and TRBJ2-7; a weak D match, TRBD2 (5 bases). CDR1 and CDR2 (germline): SGHRS, YFSETQ. CDR3 length: 15 amino acids. Trimming took 4 bases from V and 0 from J, leaving 14 bases between them. CDR3 in amino acids: CASSPDSLSSYEQYF. Written as DNA, the CDR3 is TGCGCCAGCAGCCCGGACTCCCTCAGCTCCTACGAGCAGTACTTC.

This clonotype was observed a handful of times. The chain couples TRBV20-1 to TRBJ1-1; D may be TRBD1 (6 bases). This CDR3 contains 14 residues. The ends were cut back, 6 bases at V and 3 bases at J, with 17 bases in the middle. Germline lookup yields CDR1 DFQATT and CDR2 SNEGSKA (reference sequence). CDR3 nucleotides: TGCAGTGCGCTTACAGGGTCGAGTGACACTGAAGCTTTCTTT. Residues: CSALTGSSDTEAFF.

This clonotype occurred a few times. This rearrangement joins TRBV24-1 to TRBJ2-7; 7 nucleotides match TRBD1. Germline-derived CDR1 and CDR2 are KGHDR and SFDVKD. The V and J ends lost 5 bases and 7 bases, in that order; junction bases with no gene match: 16. The CDR3 is 16 amino acids. CDR3 nucleotide sequence: TGTGCCACCAGTGGTCGACAGGGATCATCCTACAATGAGCAGTACTTC. Amino acid sequence: CATSGRQGSSYNEQYF.

The chain carries TRBV7-9 and TRBJ2-1, with 10 bases that match TRBD1. The germline gives CDR1 SEHNR, CDR2 FQNEAQ (reference sequence). With 0 bases clipped from V and 7 bases from J, the junction kept 6 bases outside the gene matches. The CDR3 totals 16 residues. The CDR3 region is CASSLAGQGRWNEQFF. The CDR3 region has the DNA TGTGCCAGCAGCTTAGCGGGACAGGGGCGTTGGAATGAGCAGTTCTTC.

A few counts support this clonotype. V is TRBV11-2 and J is TRBJ1-1; 7 nucleotides align to TRBD1. CDR1 is SGHAT, CDR2 FQNNGV, per germline. V lost 5 bases and J lost 7; bases outside the gene matches: 10. This CDR3 spans 14 amino acids. DNA of the CDR3: TGTGCCAGCAGCCTGGGGCTCAGGGGGGTTGAAGCTTTCTTT. Residues: CASSLGLRGVEAFF.

This clonotype has at least ten counts. The rearrangement links TRBV12-3 or TRBV12-4 to TRBJ1-1; D gene ambiguous. V lost 3 bases to trimming and J lost 4 bases, with 9 bases between them. CDR3 length: 13 amino acids. This CDR3 is CASSFRRGTEAFF. CDR3 nucleotides: TGTGCCAGCAGTTTTCGCCGGGGCACTGAAGCTTTCTTT.

This chain joins TRBV15 and TRBJ2-1; D perhaps matches TRBD2 (7 bases). The V end was cut by 6 bases, the J end by 4 bases, with 13 bases between. Germline-derived CDR1 and CDR2 are LNHNV and YYDKDF (reference sequence). CDR3 length: 14 residues. CDR3 coding DNA: TGTGCCACCAGTAAGAGGGGGGGGTACAATGAGCAGTTCTTC. Translated, it gives CATSKRGGYNEQFF.

V is TRBV5-1 and J is TRBJ2-1, with D perhaps matching TRBD2 (5 bases). With the DNA end fitting TRBJ2-7 better, the J assignment may be wrong. Looked up from germline, CDR1 is SGHRS and CDR2 is YFSETQ. This CDR3 is 15 amino acids long. The CDR3: CASSPRTFPYNEQYF. The CDR3 DNA is TGCGCCAGCAGCCCTCGGACTTTTCCCTACAATGAGCAGTACTTC.

The rearrangement uses TRBV5-1 and TRBJ1-2; TRBD1 matches at 9 bases. This CDR3 is built from 16 residues. V dropped 2 bases and J dropped 8; count of bases not matched to a gene: 13. The germline V gene encodes CDR1 SGHRS and CDR2 YFSETQ. The CDR3 region has the DNA TGCGCCAGCAGCTTAACAGTAGGACAGGGGTCCTTCGGCTACACCTTC. Encoded protein: CASSLTVGQGSFGYTF.

In its sample, this clonotype was seen a few times. The chain uses TRBV12-3 or TRBV12-4 and TRBJ2-4, with 9 bases matching TRBD1. After removal of 8 bases from V and 2 bases from J, the junction contained 7 bases not matched to a gene. The CDR3 runs 15 residues. The CDR3 DNA follows: TGTGCCAGCGGGACCGGGACAGGGACCAAAAACATTCAGTACTTC. Encoded protein: CASGTGTGTKNIQYF.

The CDR3 sequence: CASSRRGQGNIQYF. The CDR3 region has the DNA TGTGCCAGCAGCCGCAGGGGACAGGGAAACATTCAGTACTTC. V usage is TRBV14 and J usage is TRBJ2-4; TRBD1 matches 9 bases. Germline CDR1 is SGHDN and CDR2 is FVKESK. Losses at the gene ends were 4 bases for V and 6 bases for J; bases not matched to a gene: 4. This CDR3 contains 14 residues.

The genes are TRBV29-1 and TRBJ2-5; D unclear. The assigned J gene may be wrong: the sequence end matches TRBJ2-1 better. The germline V gene has CDR1 SQVTM and CDR2 ANQGSEA. CDR3 length: 12 residues. The CDR3 is CSVLVYQETQFF. The CDR3 region has the DNA TGCAGCGTTCTGGTATACCAAGAGACCCAGTTCTTC.

This chain uses TRBV6-5 with TRBJ1-4, with D maybe TRBD1 (5 bases). Trimming took 0 bases from V and 0 from J, leaving 11 bases between them. This CDR3 spans 17 amino acids. The V gene's germline CDR1 is MNHEY and CDR2 SVGAGI. The CDR3 nucleotides read TGTGCCAGCAGTTACTCCGCAGGGACGCCAACTAATGAAAAACTGTTTTTT. Encoded protein: CASSYSAGTPTNEKLFF.

J is TRBJ2-4 and V is TRBV5-1; no clear D gene. The J call may be mistaken, given a closer DNA end match to TRBJ2-5. Germline V lookup: CDR1 SGHRS, CDR2 YFSETQ. This CDR3 has 15 residues. CDR3 residues: CASSSYPGMRETQYF. The DNA of the CDR3 is TGCGCCAGCAGCTCGTACCCTGGGATGAGGGAGACCCAGTACTTC.

This clonotype turned up a few times. DNA for the CDR3: TGTGCCAGCAGCTTAGCGATCGGACAGGGGGCCTATGGCTACACCTTC. This gives the protein CASSLAIGQGAYGYTF. The J gene is TRBJ1-2, the V gene TRBV7-8; the match to TRBD1 covers 11 bases. With 0 bases clipped from V and 4 bases from J, the junction kept 4 bases outside the gene matches. CDR1 is SGHVS, CDR2 FQNEAQ, per germline. The CDR3 runs 16 residues.

This clonotype has just one count. The chain recombines TRBV7-9 with TRBJ2-5, with 7 bases that match TRBD2. The CDR3 consists of 15 residues. Trimming took 0 bases from V and 4 from J; bases not matched to a gene: 5. CDR1 and CDR2 (germline): SEHNR, FQNEAQ (reference sequence). The CDR3 sequence is CASSLAGGVRETQYF. For the CDR3, the DNA is TGTGCCAGCAGCTTAGCGGGGGGGGTCCGAGAGACCCAGTACTTC. Combining the CDR3 with reference TRBV7-9 and TRBJ2-5 gives the whole variable domain DTGVSQNPRHKITKRGQNVTFRCDPISEHNRLYWYRQTLGQGPEFLTYFQNEAQLEKSRLLSDRFSAERPKGSFSTLEIQRTEQGDSAMYLCASSLAGGVRETQYFGPGTRLLVL.

The chain is built from TRBV6-6 and TRBJ2-5, with 12 bases lining up with TRBD2. The CDR3 runs to 16 residues. After removal of 5 bases from V and 11 bases from J, the junction contained 15 bases not matched to a gene. Germline-derived CDR1 and CDR2 are MNHNY and SVGAGI (reference sequence). Written as DNA, the CDR3 is TGTGCCAGCAGTAACGATCTAGCGGGGGGGGATTCGGAGCAGTACTTC. It specifies CASSNDLAGGDSEQYF.

This clonotype has only a few counts. CDR3 amino acids: CAKTEQGAKNIQYF. CDR3 DNA sequence: TGTGCCAAAACCGAGCAGGGGGCCAAAAACATTCAGTACTTC. This chain joins TRBV27 and TRBJ2-4, with D possibly being TRBD1 (6 bases). This CDR3 has 14 amino acids. Germline V gene lookup returns CDR1 MNHEY and CDR2 SMNVEV (reference sequence). Trimming left V 10 bases short and J 1 base short, with 14 bases between.

Here the CDR3 reads CSCSFGQGQYEQYF. CDR3 DNA sequence: TGCAGCTGCTCATTCGGACAGGGTCAGTACGAGCAGTACTTC. The rearrangement links TRBV29-1 to TRBJ2-7; 8 positions agree with TRBD1. CDR3 length: 14 amino acids. Germline assignment: CDR1 SQVTM and CDR2 ANQGSEA. Trimming removed 8 bases from V and 4 bases from J; junction bases left unmatched: 13.